The source of this T cell receptor beta chain is a study of cytomegalovirus exposure and HLA in healthy donors. Study information: Of the donors genotyped, several hundred in all, 65% to 90% fell in the Caucasian-associated ancestry cluster.

A remark on this clone: Its antigen is still unknown.

A multiplex PCR was run with 60 Vbeta primers and 13 Jbeta primers. This table comes from immunoSEQ multiplex PCR, and its TCRdb copy is limited to in-frame clones, with some not included. The sample shows about 130,000 clones, around 71% of them seen only once. V dropped 9 bases and J dropped 4; count of bases not matched to a gene: 3. CDR3 length: 13 residues. The germline CDR1 and CDR2 sequences are SGHRS and YFSETQ. Broader study findings: Some V segments, including TRBV6-2 and TRBV6-3, were excluded as indistinguishable. Previously analyzed data showed that most TCR beta V segments were productive at a frequency of about 87% or about 30%. Using the classifier, cytomegalovirus status was reportedly diagnosed with high specificity and sensitivity.

Sequencing was performed on PBMCs. The genes are TRBV5-1 and TRBJ1-6; 8 nucleotides match TRBD1. The sequence was obtained from an older woman in good health and CMV-seropositive. CDR3: CATRTGYNSPLHF. The CDR3 DNA reads as TGCGCCACCCGGACAGGGTATAATTCACCCCTCCACTTT.